One sample yielded the 32 T cell receptor beta chains listed below, sequenced in a study of read filtering for tumor transcriptome and immune sequencing (dated by TCRdb to 2020 to 2021). The data were produced on an Illumina HiSeq 4000. TCR libraries were built from about 420 ng RNA with the Immunoverse kit, using molecular barcoded adaptors covering alpha/delta and beta/gamma chains. TCRdb redid the processing of the public reads, applying fastp at Q25 and MiXCR, and retained in-frame beta chains. One record per CDR3 amino acid sequence lists the most common genes and DNA. This sample gives over 45,000 distinct CDR3 sequences in total; about 20% of them show up just once. The ten largest clonotypes hold 30% to 45% of the sample. Specimen: a population of CD138-negative cells sorted from bone marrow. The cell subset or site label on this specimen signifies: bone marrow mononuclear cells depleted of CD138+ plasma/myeloma cells by negative magnetic selection. The source of these receptors is a donor aged 40 or over with multiple myeloma.

V is TRBV29-1 and J is TRBJ2-1, with D perhaps TRBD2 (7 bases). Trimming stripped 3 bases from V and 0 bases from J, with 18 bases between. CDR1 and CDR2 (germline): SQVTM, ANQGSEA. This CDR3 contains 17 residues. CDR3 protein: CSVEFSGGQSSYNEQFF. Written as DNA, the CDR3 is TGCAGCGTTGAGTTTTCGGGGGGACAAAGCTCCTACAATGAGCAGTTCTTC.

This clonotype was seen a single time. This rearrangement joins TRBV6-1 to TRBJ2-7; no clear D gene. Trimming stripped 7 bases from V and 3 bases from J, with 13 bases between. This CDR3 is 13 amino acids long. Germline assignment: CDR1 MNHNS and CDR2 SASEGT. The CDR3 reads CASISRRDYEQYF. The CDR3 DNA reads TGTGCCAGCATCTCAAGACGAGACTACGAGCAGTACTTC.

Many counts were recorded for this clonotype. The rearrangement uses TRBV19 and TRBJ1-2; D unresolved. This CDR3 comprises 14 residues. Trimming removed 1 base from V and 2 bases from J, with 8 bases in between. In germline, CDR1 is LNHDA, CDR2 SQIVND (reference sequence). The CDR3 DNA is TGTGCCAGTAGTATAGTCGGAGGGAACTATGGCTACACCTTC. This sequence encodes CASSIVGGNYGYTF.

This clonotype showed up just a few times. At one of its ends the junction is not consistent with the germline gene, which may arise from a read error. This sequence joins TRBV4-1 and TRBJ2-7; 10 positions agree with TRBD2. Germline V gives CDR1 MGHRA, CDR2 YSYEKL. The CDR3 loop spans 15 amino acids. The CDR3 sequence is CASSQSSSGSYEQYF. CDR3 DNA sequence: TGTGCCAGCAGCCAAAGTTCTAGCGGGAGCTACGAGCAGTACTTC.

This clonotype was seen at least ten times. The rearrangement links TRBV2 to TRBJ2-7, with TRBD1 matching over 7 bases. The V and J ends lost 8 bases and 7 bases, in that order; junction bases with no gene match: 11. Germline CDR1 SNHLY, CDR2 FYNNEI. The CDR3 has 13 amino acids. In DNA, the CDR3 is TGTGCCAGCGGGCCGCGACAGGGCGGGGAGCAGTACTTC. It translates to CASGPRQGGEQYF.

This clonotype was found many times. The chain combines TRBV20-1 with TRBJ2-5; 9 nucleotides align to TRBD2. Germline CDR1 is DFQATT and CDR2 is SNEGSKA (reference sequence). The CDR3 extends over 12 amino acids. Trimming took 4 bases from V and 5 from J; bases not matched to a gene: 2. CDR3 sequence reads: CSAISGSETQYF. DNA of the CDR3: TGCAGTGCTATTAGCGGGAGTGAGACCCAGTACTTC.

On this clonotype: A much more abundant neighbour one base away suggests this may be a read error. The chain links TRBV7-6 to TRBJ2-1; D possibly corresponds to TRBD2 (6 bases). This CDR3 has 13 amino acids. Germline V lookup: CDR1 SGHVS, CDR2 FNYEAQ. The CDR3: CASSSGLIWQQSF. The DNA for the CDR3 is TGTGCCAGCAGCTCGGGACTCATATGGCAGCAGTCCTTC.

Comments on this clonotype: This CDR3 is missing its conserved last phenylalanine or tryptophan, likely due to a read error. The DNA is left out, because the CDR3 cannot be placed on it with certainty; the CDR3 is given as TCRdb lists it. The rearrangement links TRBV10-3 to TRBJ1-6; the DNA was not used to check the table's D call, TRBD1. Germline loops: CDR1 ENHRY, CDR2 SYGVKD. The CDR3 region is 15 residues in length, termini included. The CDR3 reads CAISEEGYPNSPPHL.

This chain links TRBV2 with TRBJ2-1; 11 positions match TRBD2. J was trimmed by 6 bases and V by 4 bases; bases with no gene match: 5. The CDR3 has 15 amino acids. CDR1 SNHLY and CDR2 FYNNEI come from the germline V gene. CDR3 loop: CASSVGTSGTNEQFF. The CDR3 coding sequence is TGTGCCAGCAGTGTAGGGACTAGCGGAACCAATGAGCAGTTCTTC.

This clonotype was seen many times. The V call is TRBV3-1, the J call TRBJ2-4; 9 bases map to TRBD1. V dropped 4 bases and J dropped 5; count of bases not matched to a gene: 0. Germline V gene lookup returns CDR1 LGHDT and CDR2 YNNKEL (reference sequence). The CDR3 loop spans 13 amino acids. DNA of the CDR3: TGTGCCAGCAGCCGGACAGGGGAAAACATTCAGTACTTC. Translated: CASSRTGENIQYF.

This clonotype was recorded many times. The V call is TRBV29-1, the J call TRBJ2-6, with 9 bases aligning to TRBD1. The length of the CDR3 is 14 residues. V gave up 4 bases and J gave up 2 bases; unmatched junction bases: 0. CDR1 is SQVTM, CDR2 ANQGSEA, per germline. CDR3 sequence: CSVGDRAGANVLTF. CDR3 nucleotide sequence: TGCAGCGTTGGGGACAGGGCTGGGGCCAACGTCCTGACTTTC.

The CDR3 loop is CASSFGLLNEQFF. The CDR3 DNA sequence: TGTGCCAGCAGCTTTGGACTGCTCAATGAGCAGTTCTTC. The gene calls are TRBV7-2 and TRBJ2-1; D might be TRBD2 (5 bases). V was pared by 3 bases and J by 6 bases, with 9 bases between. The germline gives CDR1 SGHTA, CDR2 FQGNSA. The CDR3 spans 13 residues.

There are a few counts of this clonotype. The rearrangement uses TRBV7-6 and TRBJ2-1, with D maybe TRBD2 (5 bases). The germline V and J ends were trimmed by 1 base and 3 bases, with 10 bases remaining between them. CDR1 is SGHVS and CDR2 is FNYEAQ in the germline V gene. This CDR3 contains 15 residues. The CDR3 sequence: CASSLGGSGYNEQFF. The CDR3 DNA follows: TGTGCCAGCAGCTTAGGAGGGAGTGGCTACAATGAGCAGTTCTTC.

This clonotype showed up many times. This chain links TRBV12-3 or TRBV12-4 with TRBJ2-3, with 10 bases aligning to TRBD2. This CDR3 has 17 residues. The junction had 5 bases not matched to a gene; V was cut back by 2 bases and J by 0 bases. CDR3 region: CASSLIAGGPSTDTQYF. The CDR3 DNA is TGTGCCAGCAGTTTAATAGCGGGAGGCCCTAGCACAGATACGCAGTATTTT.

This clonotype was recorded a few times. Since a much larger clone is just one base distant, this may be a read error. No conserved phenylalanine or tryptophan ends this CDR3, so it is likely a read error. This sequence joins TRBV12-3 or TRBV12-4 and TRBJ2-1, with 11 bases that match TRBD1. The CDR3 totals 16 residues. With 6 bases clipped from V and 2 bases from J, the junction kept 6 bases outside the gene matches. In DNA form, the CDR3 reads TGTGCCAGCAGCCCTCAGGGACAGGGGGCCTACAATGAGCAGTTCCTC. Its protein product is CASSPQGQGAYNEQFL.

About this clonotype itself: Since a much larger clone is just one base distant, this may be a read error. The chain joins TRBV11-3 to TRBJ2-5; no clear D gene. The CDR3 loop spans 15 amino acids. The germline gives CDR1 SGHNT, CDR2 YENEEA. V was pared by 0 bases and J by 5 bases, with 13 bases between. CDR3 sequence: CASSLDGPPNETQYF. The CDR3 DNA is TGTGCCAGCAGCTTAGATGGTCCCCCCAATGAGACCCAGTACTTC.

In its sample, this clonotype was seen a few times. V usage is TRBV20-1 and J usage is TRBJ1-5, with TRBD1 matching 8 bases. CDR1 DFQATT and CDR2 SNEGSKA come from the germline V gene (reference sequence). The V segment lost 5 bases and the J segment 5 bases; nucleotides outside the gene matches: 5. The CDR3 runs to 13 residues. The CDR3 nucleotides read TGCAGTGCTCAGGACAGGGACTATCAGCCCCAGCATTTT. Translating it yields CSAQDRDYQPQHF.

This clonotype was picked up many times. The J gene is TRBJ2-2, the V gene TRBV12-3 or TRBV12-4, with unresolved D. The ends were cut back, 6 bases at V and 0 bases at J, with 5 bases in the middle. The CDR3 runs 13 residues. In DNA, the CDR3 is TGTGCCAGCAGGGGCCCGAACACCGGGGAGCTGTTTTTT. The encoded protein is CASRGPNTGELFF.

By share, this clonotype ranks as medium-sized (0.01 to 0.1%). The chain couples TRBV2 to TRBJ2-1; D perhaps matches TRBD1 (5 bases). V lost 7 bases and J 2 bases, leaving 12 bases between the germline ends. Germline V gene sequence: CDR1 SNHLY, CDR2 FYNNEI. The CDR3 extends over 14 amino acids. The CDR3 loop is CASNLRDTYNEQFF. The CDR3 bases are TGTGCCAGCAACCTCAGGGATACCTACAATGAGCAGTTCTTC.

This clonotype was seen repeatedly, ten times or more. The rearrangement uses TRBV4-1 and TRBJ2-1, with TRBD1 matching 9 bases. Germline CDR1 and CDR2: MGHRA and YSYEKL. The CDR3 is made up of 15 amino acids. The J segment lost 8 bases and the V segment lost 8 bases, leaving 13 bases of the junction unmatched. The CDR3 region has the DNA TGCGCCAGCCGGGGACAGGGAAGAGGACGGGATGAGCAGTTCTTC. The encoded protein is CASRGQGRGRDEQFF.

The rearrangement joins TRBV19 to TRBJ1-2; TRBD1 is a possible D gene (6 bases). Trimming removed 7 bases from V and 0 bases from J, with 12 bases in between. The length of the CDR3 is 14 residues. Germline V gene lookup returns CDR1 LNHDA and CDR2 SQIVND (reference sequence). CDR3: CASTPTGANYGYTF. CDR3 nucleotide sequence: TGTGCCAGTACCCCGACAGGAGCTAACTATGGCTACACCTTC.

This clonotype was detected ten times or more. The V call is TRBV7-3, the J call TRBJ2-1, with TRBD1 matching over 9 bases. The V and J ends lost 0 bases and 6 bases, in that order; junction bases with no gene match: 9. Germline-derived CDR1 and CDR2 are SGHTA and FQGTGA. The CDR3 loop spans 17 amino acids. The CDR3 loop is CASSLTGGQGLGNEQFF. CDR3 nucleotides: TGTGCCAGCAGCTTAACGGGGGGACAGGGTTTGGGCAATGAGCAGTTCTTC.

This clonotype was detected only once. Given a much more abundant clone one base away, this may be a read error. The chain links TRBV4-1 to TRBJ1-5, with D unclear. This CDR3 contains 13 residues. From germline, CDR1 is MGHRA and CDR2 YSYEKL. CDR3 DNA sequence: TGCGCCAGCAACCAACAGAGGAATCAGCCCCAGCATTTT. Its protein is CASNQQRNQPQHF.

On this clonotype itself: With a much larger clone just one base away, this may be a read error. The CDR3 sequence: CSEGASGSTDTQYF. For the CDR3, the DNA is TGCAGCGAGGGGGCTAGCGGTAGCACAGATACGCAGTATTTT. The V and J genes are TRBV29-1 and TRBJ2-3, with D perhaps assigned TRBD1 or TRBD2 (7 bases each). V was trimmed by 7 bases and J by 0 bases, leaving 14 bases between them. The CDR3 is made up of 14 amino acids. Germline V gene sequence: CDR1 SQVTM, CDR2 ANQGSEA.

With respect to this clonotype: A read error may be the cause here, since a much bigger clone is one base away. The J gene is TRBJ2-7, the V gene TRBV20-1; no definite D call. This CDR3 comprises 12 residues. Germline lookup yields CDR1 DFQATT and CDR2 SNEGSKA (reference sequence). CDR3 protein: CSARKDHFELYF. Here the CDR3 DNA reads TGCAGTGCTAGAAAGGACCATTTCGAGCTGTACTTC.

The genes are TRBV5-1 and TRBJ2-5; D remains ambiguous. The germline CDR1 and CDR2 sequences are SGHRS and YFSETQ. With 1 base removed from V and 5 bases from J, the gap between germline ends came to 6 bases. The CDR3 sequence is 12 residues long. CDR3 amino acids: CASSLLSETQYF. Here the CDR3 DNA reads TGCGCCAGCAGCTTGTTGTCGGAGACCCAGTACTTC.

This clonotype has a count of ten or more. The gene calls are TRBV29-1 and TRBJ1-4, with 10 bases aligning to TRBD1. Germline CDR1 reads SQVTM; CDR2 reads ANQGSEA. The CDR3 runs to 13 residues. V shed 6 bases and J 7 bases; nucleotides not matched to a gene: 5. DNA of the CDR3: TGCAGCGTGGGACAGGGGAGCTTTGAAAAACTGTTTTTT. It yields the protein CSVGQGSFEKLFF.

The chain joins TRBV5-4 to TRBJ2-1; D is perhaps TRBD2 (5 bases). The CDR3 totals 10 residues. CDR1 is SGHNT and CDR2 is YYREEE in the germline V gene (reference sequence). V lost 5 bases to trimming and J lost 9 bases, with 6 bases between them. The CDR3 coding sequence is TGTGCCAGCAGGGGGAGTGAGCAGTTCTTC. This gives the protein CASRGSEQFF.

The gene calls are TRBV7-2 and TRBJ2-1; 7 bases match TRBD1. The ends lost 5 bases at V and 6 bases at J; junction bases unmatched: 7. The CDR3 contains 14 residues. Germline-derived CDR1 and CDR2 are SGHTA and FQGNSA. CDR3 loop: CASSTPDRFNEQFF. In DNA form, the CDR3 reads TGTGCCAGCAGCACCCCGGACAGGTTCAATGAGCAGTTCTTC.

This chain uses TRBV7-2 with TRBJ2-1, with D perhaps TRBD2 (5 bases). CDR3 length equals 13 residues. The V gene lost 5 bases and the J gene lost 6 bases, with 11 bases spanning the gap. The V gene's germline CDR1 is SGHTA and CDR2 FQGNSA. CDR3 coding DNA: TGTGCCAGCAGCAATCCAGGAGGCAATGAGCAGTTCTTC. Encoded protein: CASSNPGGNEQFF. The variable domain in full, completed from reference TRBV7-2 and TRBJ2-1, reads GAGVSQSPSNKVTEKGKDVELRCDPISGHTALYWYRQSLGQGLEFLIYFQGNSAPDKSGLPSDRFSAERTGGSVSTLTIQRTQQEDSAVYLCASSNPGGNEQFFGPGTRLTVL.

This clonotype has only one observation. A far more abundant clone sits one base away, making this likely a read error. The CDR3 loop reads CASSRSIAGENEQFF. The CDR3 DNA is TGTGCCAGCAGTAGATCGATAGCGGGAGAGAATGAGCAGTTCTTC. The chain uses TRBV6-1 and TRBJ2-1, with 9 bases fitting TRBD2. Per the germline V gene, CDR1 is MNHNS and CDR2 is SASEGT. Losses at the gene ends were 5 bases for V and 7 bases for J; bases not matched to a gene: 9. The CDR3 contains 15 residues.

The rearrangement uses TRBV6-2 or TRBV6-3 and TRBJ2-3; 9 bases line up with TRBD1. The J segment lost 4 bases and the V segment lost 5 bases, leaving 7 bases of the junction unmatched. CDR1 is MNHEY, CDR2 SVGEGT, per germline. CDR3 length: 15 residues. The CDR3 DNA follows: TGTGCCAGCAGTCTTCCGGGACAGGGCTCAGATACGCAGTATTTT. Protein: CASSLPGQGSDTQYF.